A single sample is the source of the 8 T cell receptor beta chains below, sequenced in a study of spatial heterogeneity in lung cancer. The time point denotes: blood at routine non-recurrence follow-up after resection. TCRdb independently ran MiXCR on the 5' RACE reads; one entry per CDR3 protein. The sample holds 110,000 or so distinct CDR3 sequences, about a tenth seen once. Specimen: PBMCs, collected at follow-up. The receptors originated from a female donor with early-stage non-small cell lung cancer.

This clonotype was counted many times. V is TRBV6-4 and J is TRBJ1-6; D gene ambiguous. Trimming left V 0 bases short and J 9 bases short, with 15 bases between. The germline gives CDR1 MRHNA, CDR2 SNTAGT. The CDR3 sequence is 16 residues long. In DNA form, the CDR3 reads TGTGCCAGCAGTGACTCACAAGATTACAATAGTTCACCCCTCCACTTT. Encoded protein: CASSDSQDYNSSPLHF.

The sample holds a few counts of this clonotype. J is TRBJ1-5 and V is TRBV3-1; D remains unclear. The CDR3 loop spans 15 amino acids. Trimming shortened V by 1 base and J by 6 bases, and 13 bases separated the two germline ends. CDR1 and CDR2 (germline): LGHDT, YNNKEL (reference sequence). As DNA, the CDR3 is TGTGCCAGCAGCCAAGGGACGGTTGAAGGTCAGCCCCAGCATTTT. Its translation: CASSQGTVEGQPQHF.

This chain joins TRBV30 and TRBJ1-6, with 8 bases lining up with TRBD1. The CDR3 runs to 15 residues. The V gene end was trimmed by 3 bases and the J gene end by 9 bases; junction bases not matched to a gene: 10. Germline V gives CDR1 GTSNPN, CDR2 SVGIG (reference sequence). CDR3 sequence: CAWRAQGAVGSPLHF. For the CDR3, the DNA is TGTGCCTGGAGAGCGCAGGGGGCGGTTGGTTCACCCCTCCACTTT.

This clonotype was detected many times. V is TRBV3-1 and J is TRBJ2-5; D is unresolved. The CDR3 totals 14 residues. Trimming removed 1 base from V and 4 bases from J, with 10 bases in between. Germline CDR1 LGHDT, CDR2 YNNKEL (reference sequence). The CDR3 bases are TGTGCCAGCAGCCAAGGACTGACGATAGAGACCCAGTACTTC. Amino acid sequence: CASSQGLTIETQYF.

This clonotype was picked up many times. The rearrangement uses TRBV29-1 and TRBJ1-1; D ambiguous. The V and J ends lost 7 bases and 2 bases respectively, with 11 bases between them. The CDR3 contains 12 residues. The germline V gene has CDR1 SQVTM and CDR2 ANQGSEA. The CDR3 loop reads CSAGRDNTEAFF. DNA of the CDR3: TGCAGCGCCGGGAGGGATAACACTGAAGCTTTCTTT. Together with reference TRBV29-1 and TRBJ1-1, the CDR3 gives the full variable domain: SAVISQKPSRDICQRGTSLTIQCQVDSQVTMMFWYRQQPGQSLTLIATANQGSEATYESGFVIDKFPISRPNLTFSTLTVSNMSPEDSSIYLCSAGRDNTEAFFGQGTRLTVV.

The V call is TRBV11-2, the J call TRBJ1-4; D call uncertain. Germline V lookup: CDR1 SGHAT, CDR2 FQNNGV. The ends were cut back, 3 bases at V and 0 bases at J, with 8 bases in the middle. CDR3 length equals 15 residues. Here the CDR3 DNA reads TGTGCCAGCAGCTTGGACGGGGCAACTAATGAAAAACTGTTTTTT. As protein: CASSLDGATNEKLFF.

CDR3: CAISNGGQETQYF. CDR3 DNA: TGTGCCATCAGTAACGGGGGACAAGAGACCCAGTACTTC. The chain is built from TRBV10-3 and TRBJ2-5; D may be TRBD2 (6 bases). CDR3 length equals 13 residues. Deletions cut 5 bases from V and 2 bases from J, with 9 bases between. CDR1 and CDR2 from the germline V gene are ENHRY and SYGVKD.

This clonotype was seen many times. The gene calls are TRBV30 and TRBJ2-3, with D perhaps matching TRBD2 (5 bases). Per germline, CDR1 GTSNPN and CDR2 SVGIG (reference sequence). V lost 5 bases, J lost 4 bases, and 13 bases lay in between. CDR3 length: 13 residues. The CDR3 DNA sequence: TGTGCCTGGGGAGGTGGAGTTGCAGATACGCAGTATTTT. Translating it yields CAWGGGVADTQYF.